Following are 7 T cell receptor beta chains from one sample sequenced in a study of CD8+ T cells in alopecia areata. Extracted from the samples, RNA was reverse transcribed into cDNA to serve as the sequencing template. The assay was immunoSEQ multiplex PCR, and TCRdb's table has in-frame clones only and misses some. Of 100,000 to 130,000 clones listed, 55% to 70% are singletons. The specimen was NKG2D-low CD8+ T cells sorted from blood. These receptors all come from a human donor with alopecia areata.

This clone was counted a few times. The chain employs TRBV2 and TRBJ2-2, with D uncertain. Germline CDR1 is SNHLY and CDR2 is FYNNEI. Trimming took 8 bases from V and 7 from J, leaving 11 bases between them. This CDR3 is 12 amino acids long. CDR3 DNA: TGTGCCAGCGCCCCCTTTCTCGGGGAGCTGTTTTTT. Its protein product is CASAPFLGELFF.

This clone was seen ten or more times. The chain has TRBV19 and TRBJ2-7; 10 positions agree with TRBD2. Germline V gene lookup returns CDR1 LNHDA and CDR2 SQIVND (reference sequence). The trim removed 3 bases at V and 5 bases at J, leaving 7 bases unmatched. The CDR3 is 15 amino acids. The CDR3 sequence is CASSITSGAINEQYF. The CDR3 DNA sequence: TGTGCCAGTAGTATTACTAGCGGGGCCATTAACGAGCAGTACTTC.

The V gene is TRBV27, the J gene TRBJ2-5, with 10 bases aligning to TRBD1. CDR3 length equals 17 residues. V lost 3 bases, J lost 3 bases, and 10 bases stayed unmatched. Germline V gives CDR1 MNHEY, CDR2 SMNVEV (reference sequence). The CDR3 spells CASSLSFGTGAEETQYF. The CDR3 DNA reads as TGTGCCAGCAGTTTGTCTTTCGGGACAGGGGCTGAAGAGACCCAGTACTTC.

This clone was found once. The genes are TRBV9 and TRBJ2-7; possible D gene TRBD1, 5 bases. Germline CDR1 reads SGDLS; CDR2 reads YYNGEE. The CDR3 sequence is 13 residues long. Between the trimmed V and J ends, which lost 3 bases and 2 bases, there was a span of 9 bases. CDR3: CASSEGAPYEQYF. Here the CDR3 DNA reads TGTGCCAGCAGCGAAGGGGCCCCCTACGAGCAGTACTTC. The complete variable domain, with remaining parts taken from reference TRBV9 and TRBJ2-7, reads DSGVTQTPKHLITATGQRVTLRCSPRSGDLSVYWYQQSLDQGLQFLIQYYNGEERAKGNILERFSAQQFPDLHSELNLSSLELGDSALYFCASSEGAPYEQYFGPGTRLTVT.

This sequence joins TRBV28 and TRBJ1-3; tentative D call: TRBD1 (6 bases). The germline V and J ends were trimmed by 5 bases and 3 bases, with 17 bases remaining between them. CDR1 and CDR2 from the germline V gene are MDHEN and SYDVKM. There are 16 residues in the CDR3. The CDR3 loop reads CASSTQGTRFGNTIYF. In DNA form, the CDR3 reads TGTGCCAGCAGTACACAAGGGACACGTTTTGGAAACACCATATATTTT.

This clone was counted only a few times. This rearrangement joins TRBV4-1 to TRBJ2-3; the D is unclear. The CDR3 is 15 residues long. Germline-derived CDR1 and CDR2 are MGHRA and YSYEKL. Trimming cost V 0 bases and J 0 bases, with 7 bases left between them. The CDR3 coding sequence is TGCGCCAGCAGCCAAGATTTGGAGAGCACAGATACGCAGTATTTT. This encodes CASSQDLESTDTQYF.

This clone was seen only a few times. CDR3 coding DNA: TGCAGCGGGGAGGGACTAGCGGGAGTCAATGAGCAGTTCTTC. It is translated as CSGEGLAGVNEQFF. The chain is built from TRBV29-1 and TRBJ2-1; 14 bases fit TRBD2. CDR1 and CDR2 from the germline V gene are SQVTM and ANQGSEA. This CDR3 has 14 residues. J lost 6 bases, V lost 7 bases, and 5 bases had no gene match.